Sequencing of this T cell receptor beta chain was carried out in a study of cytomegalovirus exposure and HLA in healthy donors. Both 60 Vbeta primers and 13 Jbeta primers went into the PCR. Sequenced by immunoSEQ multiplex PCR; TCRdb stores in-frame clones only, minus some. Of more than 90,000 clones listed, roughly 80% are singletons. Those who donated were healthy bone marrow donors. The CDR3 length is 14 residues. V lost 5 bases and J lost 2, with 7 bases in between. In germline, CDR1 is LNHDA, CDR2 SQIVND (reference sequence). With respect to this clone: Its antigen is still unknown.

The study, taken as a whole, reports: In a later analysis, an Asian-associated ancestry cluster reportedly showed fewer N-insertions than the roughly 730-donor mean. The authors listed some 160 TCR beta chains as cytomegalovirus-associated. Sequencing artifact likely explains a cluster of highly shared sequence variants.

The V gene is TRBV19, the J gene TRBJ1-6, with D hard to call. Source material: PBMCs. The TCR was taken from a man in his forties or fifties in good health and CMV-seropositive. The DNA for the CDR3 is TGTGCCAGTAGTGGCGGCACCTATAATTCACCCCTCCACTTT. This encodes CASSGGTYNSPLHF.